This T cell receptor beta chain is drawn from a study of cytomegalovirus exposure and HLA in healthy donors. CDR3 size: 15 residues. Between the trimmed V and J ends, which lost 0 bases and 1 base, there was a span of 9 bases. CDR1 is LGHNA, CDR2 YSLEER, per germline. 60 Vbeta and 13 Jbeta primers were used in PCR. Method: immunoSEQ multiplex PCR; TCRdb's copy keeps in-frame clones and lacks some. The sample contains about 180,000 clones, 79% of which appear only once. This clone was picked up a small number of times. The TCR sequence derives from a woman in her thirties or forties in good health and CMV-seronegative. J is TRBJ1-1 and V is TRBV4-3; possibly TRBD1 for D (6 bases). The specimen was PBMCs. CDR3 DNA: TGCGCCAGCAGCCAAGATTACAGGGCGAACACTGAAGCTTTCTTT. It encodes CASSQDYRANTEAFF.